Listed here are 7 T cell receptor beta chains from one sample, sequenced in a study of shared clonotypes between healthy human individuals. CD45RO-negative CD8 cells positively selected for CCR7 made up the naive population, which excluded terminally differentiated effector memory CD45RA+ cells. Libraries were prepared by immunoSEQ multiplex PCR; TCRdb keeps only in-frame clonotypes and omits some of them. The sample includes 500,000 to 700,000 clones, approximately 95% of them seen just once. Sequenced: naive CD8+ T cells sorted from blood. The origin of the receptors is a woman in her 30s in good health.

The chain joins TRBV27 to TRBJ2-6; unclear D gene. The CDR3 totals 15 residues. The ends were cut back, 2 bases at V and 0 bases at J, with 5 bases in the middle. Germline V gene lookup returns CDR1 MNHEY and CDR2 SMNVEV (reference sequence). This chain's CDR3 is CASSLVSSGANVLTF. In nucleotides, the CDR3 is TGTGCCAGCAGTTTAGTGTCCTCTGGGGCCAACGTCCTGACTTTC.

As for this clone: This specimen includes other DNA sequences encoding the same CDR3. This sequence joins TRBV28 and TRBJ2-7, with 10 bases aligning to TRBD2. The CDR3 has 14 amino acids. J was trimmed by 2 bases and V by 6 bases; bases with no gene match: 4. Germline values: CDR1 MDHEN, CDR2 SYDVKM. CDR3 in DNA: TGTGCCAGCAGACCAGCGGGAGGGCCCTACGAGCAGTACTTC. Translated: CASRPAGGPYEQYF.

CDR3 sequence: CASSQGDPNYGYTF. In DNA form, the CDR3 reads TGTGCCAGCAGCCAAGGGGACCCTAACTATGGCTACACCTTC. The chain recombines TRBV4-2 with TRBJ1-2; a weak D match, TRBD1 (5 bases). The CDR3 consists of 14 residues. The V gene's germline CDR1 is LGHNA and CDR2 YNFKEQ. The ends were cut back, 1 base at V and 0 bases at J, with 6 bases in the middle.

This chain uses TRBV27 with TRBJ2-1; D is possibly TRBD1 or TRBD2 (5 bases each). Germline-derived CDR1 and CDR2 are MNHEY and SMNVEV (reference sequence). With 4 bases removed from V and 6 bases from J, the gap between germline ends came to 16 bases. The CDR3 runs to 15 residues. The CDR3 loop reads CASSSGTNHANEQFF. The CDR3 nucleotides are TGTGCCAGCAGTTCGGGGACGAATCACGCCAATGAGCAGTTCTTC.

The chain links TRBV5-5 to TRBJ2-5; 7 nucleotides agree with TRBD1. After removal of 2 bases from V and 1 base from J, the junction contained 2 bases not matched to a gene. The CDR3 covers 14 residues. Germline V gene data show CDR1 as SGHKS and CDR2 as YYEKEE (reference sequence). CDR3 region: CASSFGTVQETQYF. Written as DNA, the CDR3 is TGTGCCAGCAGCTTCGGGACAGTCCAAGAGACCCAGTACTTC.

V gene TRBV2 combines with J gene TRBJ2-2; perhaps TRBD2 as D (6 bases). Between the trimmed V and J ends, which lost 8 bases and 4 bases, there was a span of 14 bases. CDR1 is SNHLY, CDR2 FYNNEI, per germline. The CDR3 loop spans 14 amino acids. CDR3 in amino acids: CASCPLGGTGELFF. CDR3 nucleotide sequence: TGTGCCAGCTGTCCTTTGGGGGGCACCGGGGAGCTGTTTTTT.

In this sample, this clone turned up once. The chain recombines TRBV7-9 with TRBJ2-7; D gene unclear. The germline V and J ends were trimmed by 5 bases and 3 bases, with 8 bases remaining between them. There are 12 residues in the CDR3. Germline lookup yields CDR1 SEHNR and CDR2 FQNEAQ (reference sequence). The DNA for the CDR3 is TGTGCCAGCAGCGGAGTTAACTACGAGCAGTACTTC. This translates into CASSGVNYEQYF.